This T cell receptor beta chain emerged from a study of blood T cell repertoires in COVID-19. TCRdb's copy holds only in-frame clones and misses some; the assay was immunoSEQ multiplex PCR. The repertoire has about 230,000 clones, around 83% of them found once; the top ten carry 4.5% to 7%. The CDR3 runs to 16 residues. In germline, CDR1 is MGHRA, CDR2 YSYEKL. V shed 3 bases, J shed 0 bases, and the junction held 4 bases outside the gene matches. The clonotype was recovered from a man at least 80 years old with acute or convalescent COVID-19. Sequencing was done on a sample of peripheral blood. V gene TRBV4-1 combines with J gene TRBJ2-5, with TRBD2 identical over 10 bases. CDR3 DNA: TGCGCCAGCAGCCAGGATAGCGGGGGGTACCAAGAGACCCAGTACTTC. Its translation: CASSQDSGGYQETQYF.